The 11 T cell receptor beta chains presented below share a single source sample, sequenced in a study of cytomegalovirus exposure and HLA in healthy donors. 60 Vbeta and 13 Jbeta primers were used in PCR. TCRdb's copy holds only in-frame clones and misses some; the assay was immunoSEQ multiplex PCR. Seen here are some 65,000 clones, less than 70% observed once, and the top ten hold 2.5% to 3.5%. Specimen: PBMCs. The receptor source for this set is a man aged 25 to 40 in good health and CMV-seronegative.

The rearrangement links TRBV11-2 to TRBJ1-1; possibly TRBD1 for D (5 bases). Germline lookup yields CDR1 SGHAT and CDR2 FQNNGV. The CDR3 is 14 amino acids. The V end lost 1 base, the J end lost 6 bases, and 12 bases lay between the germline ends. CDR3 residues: CASSLVAGHPEAFF. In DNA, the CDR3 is TGTGCCAGCAGCTTAGTTGCAGGGCACCCTGAAGCTTTCTTT.

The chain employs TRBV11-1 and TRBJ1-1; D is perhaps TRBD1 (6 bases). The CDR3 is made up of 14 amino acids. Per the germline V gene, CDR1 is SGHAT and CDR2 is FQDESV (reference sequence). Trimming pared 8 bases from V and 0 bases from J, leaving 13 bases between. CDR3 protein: CASGIGGVNTEAFF. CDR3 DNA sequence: TGTGCCAGCGGTATAGGGGGTGTGAACACTGAAGCTTTCTTT. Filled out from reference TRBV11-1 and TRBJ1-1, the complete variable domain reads EAEVAQSPRYKITEKSQAVAFWCDPISGHATLYWYRQILGQGPELLVQFQDESVVDDSQLPKDRFSAERLKGVDSTLKIQPAELGDSAMYLCASGIGGVNTEAFFGQGTRLTVV.

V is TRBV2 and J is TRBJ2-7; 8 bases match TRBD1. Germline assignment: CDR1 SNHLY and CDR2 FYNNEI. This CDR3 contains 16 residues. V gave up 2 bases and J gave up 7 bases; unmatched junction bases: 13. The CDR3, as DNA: TGTGCCAGCAGTGAAACCAGGGGGCGTAGGTTGGAAGAGCAGTACTTC. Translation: CASSETRGRRLEEQYF.

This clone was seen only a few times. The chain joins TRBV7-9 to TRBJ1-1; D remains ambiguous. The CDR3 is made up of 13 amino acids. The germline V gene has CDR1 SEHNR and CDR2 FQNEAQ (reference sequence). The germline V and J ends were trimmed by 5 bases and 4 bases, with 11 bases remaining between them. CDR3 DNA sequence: TGTGCCAGCAGCCTAGGCTCGGTCACTGAAGCTTTCTTT. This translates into CASSLGSVTEAFF.

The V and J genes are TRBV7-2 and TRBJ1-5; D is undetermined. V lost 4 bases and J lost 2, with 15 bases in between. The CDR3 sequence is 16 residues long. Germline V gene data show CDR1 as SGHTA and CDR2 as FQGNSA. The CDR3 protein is CASSWSAGRGNQPQHF. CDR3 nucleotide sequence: TGTGCCAGCAGCTGGAGTGCGGGGAGGGGCAATCAGCCCCAGCATTTT.

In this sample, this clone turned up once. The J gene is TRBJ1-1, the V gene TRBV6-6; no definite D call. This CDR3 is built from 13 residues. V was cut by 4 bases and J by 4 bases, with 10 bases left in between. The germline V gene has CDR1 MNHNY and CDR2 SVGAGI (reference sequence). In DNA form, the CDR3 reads TGTGCCAGCAGTTTCCCAGGACTCACTGAAGCTTTCTTT. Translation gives CASSFPGLTEAFF.

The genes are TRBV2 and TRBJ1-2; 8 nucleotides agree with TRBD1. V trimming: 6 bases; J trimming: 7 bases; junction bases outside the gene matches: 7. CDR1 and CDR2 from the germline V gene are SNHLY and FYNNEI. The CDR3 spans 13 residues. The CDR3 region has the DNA TGTGCCAGCAGAACTCAGGGGGCTGGTGGCTACACCTTC. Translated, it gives CASRTQGAGGYTF.

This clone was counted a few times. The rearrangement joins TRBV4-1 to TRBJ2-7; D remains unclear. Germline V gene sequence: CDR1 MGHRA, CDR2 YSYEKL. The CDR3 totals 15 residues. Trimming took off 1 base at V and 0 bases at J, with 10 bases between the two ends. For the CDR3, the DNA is TGCGCCAGCAGCCAAGCTGAGGTTGGCTCCTACGAGCAGTACTTC. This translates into CASSQAEVGSYEQYF.

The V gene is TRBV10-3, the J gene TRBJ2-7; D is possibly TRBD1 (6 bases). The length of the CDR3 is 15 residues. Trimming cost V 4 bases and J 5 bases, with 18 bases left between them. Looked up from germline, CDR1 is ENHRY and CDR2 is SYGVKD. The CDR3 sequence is CAISGRQAAPHEQYF. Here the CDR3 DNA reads TGTGCCATCAGTGGGAGACAGGCCGCCCCGCACGAGCAGTACTTC.

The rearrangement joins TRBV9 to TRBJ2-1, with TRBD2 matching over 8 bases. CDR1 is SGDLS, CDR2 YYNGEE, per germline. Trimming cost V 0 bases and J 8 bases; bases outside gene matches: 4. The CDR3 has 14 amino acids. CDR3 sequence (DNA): TGTGCCAGCAGCGTAGAGCGGGGGAACGATGAGCAGTTCTTC. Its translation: CASSVERGNDEQFF.

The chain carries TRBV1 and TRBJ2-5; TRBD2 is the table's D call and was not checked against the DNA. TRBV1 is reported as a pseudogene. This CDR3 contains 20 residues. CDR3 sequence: CTSSHAWEASGDHSLETQYF. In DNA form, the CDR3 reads TGCACCAGCAGCCACGCCTGGGAGGCTAGCGGGGACCACTCCCTAGAGACCCAGTACTTC.